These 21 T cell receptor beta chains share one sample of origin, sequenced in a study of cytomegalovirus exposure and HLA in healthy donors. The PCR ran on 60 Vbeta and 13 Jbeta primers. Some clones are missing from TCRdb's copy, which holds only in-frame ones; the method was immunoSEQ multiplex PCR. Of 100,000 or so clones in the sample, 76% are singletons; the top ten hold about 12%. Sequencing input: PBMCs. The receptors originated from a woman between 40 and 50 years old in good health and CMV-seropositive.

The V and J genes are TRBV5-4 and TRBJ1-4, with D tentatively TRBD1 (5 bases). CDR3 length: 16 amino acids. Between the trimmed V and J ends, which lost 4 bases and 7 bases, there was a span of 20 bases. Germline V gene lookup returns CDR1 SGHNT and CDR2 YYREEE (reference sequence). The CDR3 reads CASSSTTGPRGEKLFF. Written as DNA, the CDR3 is TGTGCCAGCAGCAGCACAACGGGCCCTAGGGGTGAAAAACTGTTTTTT.

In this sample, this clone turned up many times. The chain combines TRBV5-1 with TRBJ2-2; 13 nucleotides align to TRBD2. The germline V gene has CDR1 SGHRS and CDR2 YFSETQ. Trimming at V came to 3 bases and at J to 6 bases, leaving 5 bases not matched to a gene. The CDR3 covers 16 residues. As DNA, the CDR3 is TGCGCCAGCAGCTGGACTAGCGGGGGTGGCGCCGGGGAGCTGTTTTTT. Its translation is CASSWTSGGGAGELFF.

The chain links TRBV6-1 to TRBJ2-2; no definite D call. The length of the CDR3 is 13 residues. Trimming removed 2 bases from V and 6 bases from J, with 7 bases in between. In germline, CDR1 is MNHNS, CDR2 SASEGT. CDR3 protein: CASSELGSGELFF. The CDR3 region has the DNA TGTGCCAGCAGTGAACTGGGCTCCGGGGAGCTGTTTTTT.

CDR3 protein: CASSFAGNTGELFF. CDR3 bases: TGCGCCAGCAGCTTTGCGGGGAACACCGGGGAGCTGTTTTTT. This sequence joins TRBV5-1 and TRBJ2-2; TRBD2 is a possible D gene (5 bases). Germline assignment: CDR1 SGHRS and CDR2 YFSETQ. The V gene lost 2 bases and the J gene lost 1 base, with 6 bases spanning the gap. CDR3 length equals 14 residues.

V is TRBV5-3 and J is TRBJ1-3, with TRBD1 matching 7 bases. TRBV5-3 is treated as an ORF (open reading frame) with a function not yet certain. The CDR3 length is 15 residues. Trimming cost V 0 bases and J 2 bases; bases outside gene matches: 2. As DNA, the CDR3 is TGTGCCAGAAGCTTGGAGGGGGCACCTGGAAACACCATATATTTT. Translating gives CARSLEGAPGNTIYF.

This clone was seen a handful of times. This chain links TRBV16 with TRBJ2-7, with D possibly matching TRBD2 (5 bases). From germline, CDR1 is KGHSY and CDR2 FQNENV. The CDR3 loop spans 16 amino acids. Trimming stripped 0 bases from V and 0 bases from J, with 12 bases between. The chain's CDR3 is CASSQSEGRSSYEQYF. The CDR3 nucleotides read TGTGCCAGCAGCCAATCAGAGGGCAGGAGCTCCTACGAGCAGTACTTC.

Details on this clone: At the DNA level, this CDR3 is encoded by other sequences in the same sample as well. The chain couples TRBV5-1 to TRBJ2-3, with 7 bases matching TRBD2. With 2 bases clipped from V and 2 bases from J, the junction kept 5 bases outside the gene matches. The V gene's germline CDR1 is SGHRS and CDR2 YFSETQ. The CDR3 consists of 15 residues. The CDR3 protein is CASSLGRGNTDTQYF. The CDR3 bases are TGCGCCAGCAGCTTAGGGCGGGGGAACACAGATACGCAGTATTTT.

As DNA, the CDR3 is TGTGCCAGCAGTCCTCGGGGGGGCATCACTGAAGCTTTCTTT. It yields the protein CASSPRGGITEAFF. The V call is TRBV27, the J call TRBJ1-1; tentatively, D is TRBD1 (6 bases). CDR3 length: 14 amino acids. Deletions cut 5 bases from V and 4 bases from J, with 14 bases between. The germline gives CDR1 MNHEY, CDR2 SMNVEV (reference sequence).

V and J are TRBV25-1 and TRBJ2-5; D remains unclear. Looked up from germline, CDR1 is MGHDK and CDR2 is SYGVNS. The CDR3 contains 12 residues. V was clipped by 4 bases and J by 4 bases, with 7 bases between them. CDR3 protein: CASSAPLETQYF. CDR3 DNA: TGTGCCAGCAGTGCCCCCCTAGAGACCCAGTACTTC.

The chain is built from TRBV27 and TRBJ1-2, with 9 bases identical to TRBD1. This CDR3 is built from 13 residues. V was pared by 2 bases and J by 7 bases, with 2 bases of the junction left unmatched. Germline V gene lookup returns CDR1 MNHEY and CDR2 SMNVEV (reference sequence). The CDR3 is CASSLRTGVGYTF. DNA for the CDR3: TGTGCCAGCAGTTTAAGGACAGGGGTTGGCTACACCTTC.

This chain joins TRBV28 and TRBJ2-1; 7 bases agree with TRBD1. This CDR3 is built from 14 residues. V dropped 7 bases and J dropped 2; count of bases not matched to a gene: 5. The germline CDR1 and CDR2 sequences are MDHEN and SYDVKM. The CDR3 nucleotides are TGTGCCAGCAACCGACAGGGTACCTACAATGAGCAGTTCTTC. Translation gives CASNRQGTYNEQFF.

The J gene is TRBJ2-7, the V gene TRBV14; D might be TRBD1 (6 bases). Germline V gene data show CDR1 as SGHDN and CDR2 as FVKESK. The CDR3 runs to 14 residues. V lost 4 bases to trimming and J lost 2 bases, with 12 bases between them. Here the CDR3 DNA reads TGTGCCAGCAGCCCCCGGGCAGGGGCCTACGAGCAGTACTTC. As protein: CASSPRAGAYEQYF.

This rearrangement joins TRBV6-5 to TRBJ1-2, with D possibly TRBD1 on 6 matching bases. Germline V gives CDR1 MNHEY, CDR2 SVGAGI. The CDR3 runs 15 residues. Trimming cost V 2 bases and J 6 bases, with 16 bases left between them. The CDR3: CASSYDYRVIDGYTF. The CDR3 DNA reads TGTGCCAGCAGTTACGACTACAGGGTCATCGATGGCTACACCTTC.

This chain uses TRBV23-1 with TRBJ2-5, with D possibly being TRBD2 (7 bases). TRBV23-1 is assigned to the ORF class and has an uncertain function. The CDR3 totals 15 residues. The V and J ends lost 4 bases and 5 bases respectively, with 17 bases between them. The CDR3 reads CASSPGGSGEETQYF. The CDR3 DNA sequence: TGCGCCAGCAGTCCGGGGGGTTCAGGGGAGGAGACCCAGTACTTC.

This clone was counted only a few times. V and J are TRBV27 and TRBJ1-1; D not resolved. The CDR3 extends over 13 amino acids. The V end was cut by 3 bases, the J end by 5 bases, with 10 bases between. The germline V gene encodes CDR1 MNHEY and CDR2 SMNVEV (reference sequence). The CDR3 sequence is CASSLFGRTEAFF. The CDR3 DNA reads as TGTGCCAGCAGTTTGTTTGGGAGGACTGAAGCTTTCTTT.

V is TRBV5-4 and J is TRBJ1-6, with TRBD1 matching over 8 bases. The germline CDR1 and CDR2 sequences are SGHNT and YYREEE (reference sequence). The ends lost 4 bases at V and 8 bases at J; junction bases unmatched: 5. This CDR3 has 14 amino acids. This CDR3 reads CASSTGQGDSPLHF. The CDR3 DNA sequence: TGTGCCAGCAGCACCGGACAGGGTGATTCACCCCTCCACTTT.

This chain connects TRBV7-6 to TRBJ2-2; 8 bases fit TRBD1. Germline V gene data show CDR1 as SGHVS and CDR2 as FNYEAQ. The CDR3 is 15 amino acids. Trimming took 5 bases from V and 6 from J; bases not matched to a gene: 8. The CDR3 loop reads CASSKGQGLSGELFF. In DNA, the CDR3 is TGTGCCAGCAGCAAAGGACAGGGATTATCCGGGGAGCTGTTTTTT.

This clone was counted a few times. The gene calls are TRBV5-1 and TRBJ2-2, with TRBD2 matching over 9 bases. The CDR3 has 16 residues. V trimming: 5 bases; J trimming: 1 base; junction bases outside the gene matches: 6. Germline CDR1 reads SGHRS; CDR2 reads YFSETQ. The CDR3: CASRVSGGQNTGELFF. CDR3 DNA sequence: TGCGCCAGCAGGGTTAGCGGGGGACAGAACACCGGGGAGCTGTTTTTT.

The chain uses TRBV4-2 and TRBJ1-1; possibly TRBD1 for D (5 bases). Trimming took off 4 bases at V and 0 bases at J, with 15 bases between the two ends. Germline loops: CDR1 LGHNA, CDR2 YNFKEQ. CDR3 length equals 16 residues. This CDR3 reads CASSLRIRGMNTEAFF. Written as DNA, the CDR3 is TGTGCCAGCAGCCTGCGGATTAGGGGTATGAACACTGAAGCTTTCTTT.

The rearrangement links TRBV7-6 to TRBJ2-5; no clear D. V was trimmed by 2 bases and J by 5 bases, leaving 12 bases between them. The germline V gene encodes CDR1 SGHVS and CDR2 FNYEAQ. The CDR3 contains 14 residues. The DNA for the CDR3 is TGTGCCAGCAGCTTACTAGGCTTCGCGGAGACCCAGTACTTC. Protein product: CASSLLGFAETQYF.

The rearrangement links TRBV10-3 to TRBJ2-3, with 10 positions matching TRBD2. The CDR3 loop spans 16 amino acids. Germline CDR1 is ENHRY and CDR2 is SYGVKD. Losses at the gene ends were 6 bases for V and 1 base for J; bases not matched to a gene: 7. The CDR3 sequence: CAIRVAGGLGTDTQYF. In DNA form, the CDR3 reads TGTGCCATCAGAGTAGCGGGGGGTTTGGGCACAGATACGCAGTATTTT.